A selection of T cell receptor beta chains follows, all from one sample in a study of identical twins. TCRdb redid the calling of the 5' RACE reads with MiXCR, one entry per CDR3 protein. The sample records roughly 570,000 distinct CDR3 sequences, 7.5% to 10% being singletons. These same data were also listed under a study on yellow fever vaccine responses in identical twins.

The specimen sequenced was PBMCs. Every receptor here comes from a young woman in good health. The CDR3 runs from the conserved cysteine through the conserved F or W. Fields, in order: D gene, J gene, V gene, clone size, CDR3 DNA, CDR3 protein. The D gene is left open where the match is weak. Clone size is given for some rows only: seen once, a few or many times, or a class if the clone is expanded.

d_call: -
j_call: TRBJ2-1
v_call: TRBV11-2
clone_size: -
cdr3_nt: TGTGCCAGCAGCTTAGTTAAGGCAGAAAGATACAATGAGCAGTTCTTC
cdr3_aa: CASSLVKAERYNEQFF

d_call: TRBD1
j_call: TRBJ2-5
v_call: TRBV5-5
clone_size: -
cdr3_nt: TGTGCCAGCAGCTGGTCCGGGACAGGGTCACAAGAGACCCAGTACTTC
cdr3_aa: CASSWSGTGSQETQYF

d_call: -
j_call: TRBJ1-2
v_call: TRBV4-3
clone_size: few
cdr3_nt: TGCGCCAGCAGCCAAGTCAGGACTAACTATGGCTACACCTTC
cdr3_aa: CASSQVRTNYGYTF

d_call: -
j_call: TRBJ2-5
v_call: TRBV4-1
clone_size: -
cdr3_nt: TGCGCCAGCAGCCACCTATCCCGGGACAAGGAAGAGACCCAGTACTTC
cdr3_aa: CASSHLSRDKEETQYF

d_call: -
j_call: TRBJ2-3
v_call: TRBV7-6
clone_size: many
cdr3_nt: TGTGCCAGCAGCTTAGGGGTCAGGGCCACGCAGTATTTT
cdr3_aa: CASSLGVRATQYF

d_call: -
j_call: TRBJ1-4
v_call: TRBV6-1
clone_size: -
cdr3_nt: TGTGCCAGCAGTCTTGTCCTCCCAAATGAAAAACTGTTTTTT
cdr3_aa: CASSLVLPNEKLFF

d_call: TRBD2
j_call: TRBJ2-2
v_call: TRBV15
clone_size: few
cdr3_nt: TGTGCCACCAGCCAACCAACCCTCGGACTAGAAAGTACCGGGGAGCTGTTTTTT
cdr3_aa: CATSQPTLGLESTGELFF

d_call: -
j_call: TRBJ2-3
v_call: TRBV4-3
clone_size: many
cdr3_nt: TGCGCCAGCAGCCAAGAAGGTACAGATACGCAGTATTTT
cdr3_aa: CASSQEGTDTQYF

d_call: -
j_call: TRBJ2-6
v_call: TRBV12-3/TRBV12-4
clone_size: many
cdr3_nt: TGTGCCAGCAGTTCCGACAGGACCTCTGGGGCCAACGTCCTGACTTTC
cdr3_aa: CASSSDRTSGANVLTF

d_call: TRBD1
j_call: TRBJ2-2
v_call: TRBV30
clone_size: -
cdr3_nt: TGTGCCTCTAACAGGGGTAGAGTGTACACCGGGGAGCTGTTTTTT
cdr3_aa: CASNRGRVYTGELFF

d_call: -
j_call: TRBJ2-5
v_call: TRBV5-1
clone_size: -
cdr3_nt: TGCGCCAGCAGCCGGGGGTCGGTGCGGGAGACCCAGTACTTC
cdr3_aa: CASSRGSVRETQYF

d_call: -
j_call: TRBJ2-7
v_call: TRBV7-9
clone_size: few
cdr3_nt: TGTGCCAGCAGCTTAACCGACCTCGAGCAGTACTTC
cdr3_aa: CASSLTDLEQYF

d_call: TRBD1
j_call: TRBJ2-3
v_call: TRBV6-2/TRBV6-3
clone_size: -
cdr3_nt: TGTGCCAGCAACCCGGACAGGTCCTACACAGATACGCAGTATTTT
cdr3_aa: CASNPDRSYTDTQYF

d_call: -
j_call: TRBJ2-2
v_call: TRBV12-3/TRBV12-4
clone_size: -
cdr3_nt: TGTGCCACAGGGAACACCGGGGAGCTGTTTTTT
cdr3_aa: CATGNTGELFF

d_call: TRBD2
j_call: TRBJ2-1
v_call: TRBV27
clone_size: many
cdr3_nt: TGTGCCAGCAGTCTCGGGGGGGCGAATGAGCAGTTCTTC
cdr3_aa: CASSLGGANEQFF

d_call: TRBD1
j_call: TRBJ2-1
v_call: TRBV14
clone_size: few
cdr3_nt: TGTGCCAGCAGCCAAGGGACAGGGGGTTGGCTTAATGAGCAGTTCTTC
cdr3_aa: CASSQGTGGWLNEQFF

d_call: TRBD2
j_call: TRBJ2-5
v_call: TRBV4-3
clone_size: many
cdr3_nt: TGCGCCAGCAGCCAAGGGGGTAGCGGGAGTCATGAGACCCAGTACTTC
cdr3_aa: CASSQGGSGSHETQYF

d_call: TRBD1
j_call: TRBJ2-2
v_call: TRBV20-1
clone_size: -
cdr3_nt: TGCAGTGCTAGAGACCCGGGACAGGATGACACCGGGGAGCTGTTTTTT
cdr3_aa: CSARDPGQDDTGELFF

d_call: -
j_call: TRBJ1-2
v_call: TRBV7-9
clone_size: many
cdr3_nt: TGTGCCAGCAGCTTAGCGAGATCCGACGGCTACACCTTC
cdr3_aa: CASSLARSDGYTF

d_call: TRBD2
j_call: TRBJ2-7
v_call: TRBV6-2/TRBV6-3
clone_size: few
cdr3_nt: TGTGCCAGCCGGGGACTAGCGGAGTACTTC
cdr3_aa: CASRGLAEYF

d_call: TRBD1
j_call: TRBJ2-1
v_call: TRBV6-5
clone_size: few
cdr3_nt: TGTGCCAGCAGTTACTCCTTGACAGGGAGCTCCTACAATGAGCAGTTCTTC
cdr3_aa: CASSYSLTGSSYNEQFF

d_call: TRBD2
j_call: TRBJ2-5
v_call: TRBV4-3
clone_size: many
cdr3_nt: TGCGCCAGCAGCCAAGAATTGCGGGAGTGGGAGACCCAGTACTTC
cdr3_aa: CASSQELREWETQYF

d_call: -
j_call: TRBJ1-1
v_call: TRBV9
clone_size: many
cdr3_nt: TGTGCCAGCAGCGTAGCGAACGAATTGAACACTGAAGCTTTCTTT
cdr3_aa: CASSVANELNTEAFF

d_call: -
j_call: TRBJ2-2
v_call: TRBV12-3/TRBV12-4
clone_size: many
cdr3_nt: TGCGCCAGCAGCAGGGACACCGGGGAGCTGTTTTTT
cdr3_aa: CASSRDTGELFF

d_call: -
j_call: TRBJ2-7
v_call: TRBV20-1
clone_size: -
cdr3_nt: TGCAGTGCTAGAGGTGCTAGCTTCTACGAGCAGTACTTC
cdr3_aa: CSARGASFYEQYF

d_call: -
j_call: TRBJ2-7
v_call: TRBV9
clone_size: -
cdr3_nt: TGTGCCAGCAGCCCCCGGACGGCATTCTACGAGCAGTACTTC
cdr3_aa: CASSPRTAFYEQYF

d_call: -
j_call: TRBJ2-5
v_call: TRBV7-8
clone_size: few
cdr3_nt: TGTGCCAGCAGCCGAGGCAGGGATGGAGAGACCCAGTACTTC
cdr3_aa: CASSRGRDGETQYF

d_call: -
j_call: TRBJ2-1
v_call: TRBV4-3
clone_size: few
cdr3_nt: TGCGCCAGCAGCCAAGGCGAAAGATACAATGAGCAGTTCTTC
cdr3_aa: CASSQGERYNEQFF

d_call: TRBD2
j_call: TRBJ2-2
v_call: TRBV28
clone_size: many
cdr3_nt: TGTGCCAGCAGTTCTCCGGGACTAGGGAGGACCGGGGAGCTGTTTTTT
cdr3_aa: CASSSPGLGRTGELFF

d_call: -
j_call: TRBJ2-1
v_call: TRBV15
clone_size: many
cdr3_nt: TGTGCCACCAGCACAACCCTCAATGAGCAGTTCTTC
cdr3_aa: CATSTTLNEQFF

d_call: -
j_call: TRBJ2-7
v_call: TRBV29-1
clone_size: -
cdr3_nt: TGCAGCGTCGTACCGGGACCACGGAACGAGCAGTACTTC
cdr3_aa: CSVVPGPRNEQYF

d_call: TRBD2
j_call: TRBJ2-3
v_call: TRBV5-1
clone_size: -
cdr3_nt: TGCGCCAGCAGCTCCTTGACTAGCGGGAGCGCTACTAGCACAGATACGCAGTATTTT
cdr3_aa: CASSSLTSGSATSTDTQYF

d_call: -
j_call: TRBJ1-2
v_call: TRBV28
clone_size: -
cdr3_nt: TGTGCCAGCAGTCCCGGGAGGAACTCTAACTATGGCTACACCTTC
cdr3_aa: CASSPGRNSNYGYTF

d_call: -
j_call: TRBJ2-7
v_call: TRBV15
clone_size: many
cdr3_nt: TGTGCCACCAGCAGTACGGGATTCTCCTACGAGCAGTACTTC
cdr3_aa: CATSSTGFSYEQYF

d_call: TRBD1
j_call: TRBJ2-1
v_call: TRBV12-3/TRBV12-4
clone_size: many
cdr3_nt: TGTGCCAGCAGTTACCCGGACAGGGACCTCTACAATGAGCAGTTCTTC
cdr3_aa: CASSYPDRDLYNEQFF

d_call: -
j_call: TRBJ2-1
v_call: TRBV7-9
clone_size: few
cdr3_nt: TGTGCCAGCACCCCAGTAGGGGGGGATTACAATGAGCAGTTCTTC
cdr3_aa: CASTPVGGDYNEQFF

d_call: TRBD2
j_call: TRBJ2-1
v_call: TRBV7-9
clone_size: many
cdr3_nt: TGTGCCAGCAGCTCACAGAGCGGGAGGGGGTCCTACAATGAGCAGTTCTTC
cdr3_aa: CASSSQSGRGSYNEQFF

d_call: TRBD2
j_call: TRBJ2-3
v_call: TRBV29-1
clone_size: -
cdr3_nt: TGCAGCGTTGAAGCTCTTGGCGGGAGTTACCCAGATACGCAGTATTTT
cdr3_aa: CSVEALGGSYPDTQYF

d_call: -
j_call: TRBJ2-5
v_call: TRBV20-1
clone_size: few
cdr3_nt: TGCAGTGTTAAGCGGACTCAAGAGACCCAGTACTTC
cdr3_aa: CSVKRTQETQYF

d_call: -
j_call: TRBJ2-7
v_call: TRBV27
clone_size: few
cdr3_nt: TGTGCCAGGACGTACGAGGGTCGGCGATACGAGCAGTACTTC
cdr3_aa: CARTYEGRRYEQYF

d_call: TRBD1
j_call: TRBJ1-1
v_call: TRBV27
clone_size: many
cdr3_nt: TGTGCCAGCAGTTTATGGACAGGTCTGAACACTGAAGCTTTCTTT
cdr3_aa: CASSLWTGLNTEAFF

d_call: TRBD2
j_call: TRBJ2-3
v_call: TRBV7-9
clone_size: few
cdr3_nt: TGTGCCAGCAGCCTGGGGTCTAGCGGGAGAAAGGATACGCAGTATTTT
cdr3_aa: CASSLGSSGRKDTQYF

d_call: -
j_call: TRBJ2-7
v_call: TRBV2
clone_size: few
cdr3_nt: TGTGCCAGCAGTGATGTAGGGGCCCGGGGCACCTACGAGCAGTACTTC
cdr3_aa: CASSDVGARGTYEQYF

d_call: -
j_call: TRBJ2-5
v_call: TRBV3-1
clone_size: -
cdr3_nt: TGTGCCAGCAGCCAAGATCCGAGGGAGGAGACCCAGTACTTC
cdr3_aa: CASSQDPREETQYF

d_call: -
j_call: TRBJ2-1
v_call: TRBV9
clone_size: many
cdr3_nt: TGTGCCAGCAGCCCGCGGGACTCTAGGCACGGTGTCAATGAGCAGTTCTTC
cdr3_aa: CASSPRDSRHGVNEQFF

d_call: -
j_call: TRBJ2-1
v_call: TRBV15
clone_size: few
cdr3_nt: TGTGCCACCAGCCCAGAGATCGGGGTCACCTACAATGAGCAGTTCTTC
cdr3_aa: CATSPEIGVTYNEQFF

d_call: -
j_call: TRBJ2-1
v_call: TRBV5-1
clone_size: -
cdr3_nt: TGCGCCAGCAGCTTTTTCGAAGACAATGAGCAGTTCTTC
cdr3_aa: CASSFFEDNEQFF

d_call: -
j_call: TRBJ2-3
v_call: TRBV10-3
clone_size: -
cdr3_nt: TGTGCCATCCGGGCAGATACGCAGTATTTT
cdr3_aa: CAIRADTQYF

d_call: TRBD2
j_call: TRBJ2-3
v_call: TRBV11-2
clone_size: many
cdr3_nt: TGTGCCAGCAGCTTCACAGCGGGAGGTCCAGATACGCAGTATTTT
cdr3_aa: CASSFTAGGPDTQYF

d_call: TRBD1
j_call: TRBJ2-7
v_call: TRBV28
clone_size: -
cdr3_nt: TGTGCCAGCAGTCCCGGGACAGGGATCGACGAGCAGTACTTC
cdr3_aa: CASSPGTGIDEQYF

d_call: -
j_call: TRBJ2-7
v_call: TRBV6-5
clone_size: many
cdr3_nt: TGTGCCAGCAGTTTACAGGGAGGGGGCTACGAGCAGTACTTC
cdr3_aa: CASSLQGGGYEQYF

d_call: -
j_call: TRBJ2-2
v_call: TRBV6-1
clone_size: -
cdr3_nt: TGTGCCAGCAGCCCGTCGAGAAGCGGGGAGCTGTTTTTT
cdr3_aa: CASSPSRSGELFF

d_call: TRBD1
j_call: TRBJ2-7
v_call: TRBV7-2
clone_size: many
cdr3_nt: TGTGCCAGCAGCCCAAAAACAGGGGCTTACTACGAGCAGTACTTC
cdr3_aa: CASSPKTGAYYEQYF

d_call: TRBD1
j_call: TRBJ2-1
v_call: TRBV4-3
clone_size: few
cdr3_nt: TGCGCCAGCAGTCAATTTCCGGGACAGGGGGCCTACAATGAGCAGTTCTTC
cdr3_aa: CASSQFPGQGAYNEQFF

d_call: -
j_call: TRBJ2-7
v_call: TRBV7-9
clone_size: -
cdr3_nt: TGTGCCAGCAGCAAAGGGGAAGACCGGCCGTACGAGCAGTACTTC
cdr3_aa: CASSKGEDRPYEQYF

d_call: -
j_call: TRBJ2-7
v_call: TRBV6-1
clone_size: few
cdr3_nt: TGTGCCAGCAGTGAAACGGGGTTATACGAGCAGTACTTC
cdr3_aa: CASSETGLYEQYF

d_call: -
j_call: TRBJ2-7
v_call: TRBV5-5
clone_size: -
cdr3_nt: TGTGCCAGCAGCTATACTCCGGGACAACCCTACGAGCAGTACTTC
cdr3_aa: CASSYTPGQPYEQYF